Listed below are T cell receptor beta chains from one sample, sequenced in a study of blood T cell repertoires in COVID-19. Libraries were prepared by immunoSEQ multiplex PCR; TCRdb keeps only in-frame clonotypes and omits some of them. The data show about 300,000 clones, with roughly 90% seen just once and 4.5% to 5.5% held by the top ten. The specimen was PBMCs or T cells enriched from blood (not recorded which). These receptors came from a man in his sixties who had recovered from COVID-19. Each CDR3 is given with its conserved first and last residue. A D gene is named only where the DNA matches it firmly. A row's size may be missing; if present it is once, few, many or a size class.

d_gene	v_gene	j_gene	abundance	CDR3aa	CDR3nt
TRBD2	TRBV5-1	TRBJ2-1	NA	CASSLEAGGPDEQFF	TGCGCCAGCAGCTTGGAAGCGGGAGGGCCCGATGAGCAGTTCTTC
TRBD2	TRBV15	TRBJ2-1	NA	CATSRGGTSAKASYNEQFF	TGTGCCACCAGCAGAGGCGGGACTAGCGCGAAAGCTTCCTACAATGAGCAGTTCTTC
NA	TRBV18	TRBJ1-1	NA	CASSPLTSITEAFF	TGTGCCAGCTCACCACTGACATCGATTACTGAAGCTTTCTTT
NA	TRBV15	TRBJ1-6	NA	CATSRDRGGNSPLHF	TGTGCCACCAGCAGAGACAGGGGCGGTAATTCACCCCTCCACTTT
NA	TRBV28	TRBJ1-5	NA	CASSLLSQPQHF	TGTGCCAGCAGTTTATTAAGCCAGCCCCAGCATTTT
NA	TRBV11-2	TRBJ1-3	few	CASTVTPGAGNTIYF	TGTGCCAGCACCGTAACCCCAGGGGCTGGAAACACCATATATTTT
TRBD1	TRBV14	TRBJ2-2	NA	CASSRRQGYTGELFF	TGTGCCAGCAGCCGTAGACAGGGCTACACCGGGGAGCTGTTTTTT
NA	TRBV2	TRBJ1-5	NA	CASNLYSNQPQHF	TGTGCCAGCAATCTCTATAGCAATCAGCCCCAGCATTTT
TRBD1	TRBV5-1	TRBJ1-1	NA	CASSPRRGQGTEAFF	TGCGCCAGCAGCCCTCGCAGGGGGCAAGGCACTGAAGCTTTCTTT
NA	TRBV5-6	TRBJ1-5	NA	CASSLRGQPQHF	TGTGCCAGCAGCTTGCGGGGACAGCCCCAGCATTTT
NA	TRBV28	TRBJ2-6	NA	CASNRAASGANVLTF	TGTGCCAGCAACCGTGCGGCCTCTGGGGCCAACGTCCTGACTTTC
TRBD1	TRBV2	TRBJ2-7	NA	CASRREGQGAGEQYF	TGTGCCAGCAGAAGGGAAGGTCAGGGGGCGGGCGAGCAGTACTTC
NA	TRBV11-1	TRBJ2-4	NA	CASSLDQQGKNIQYF	TGTGCCAGCAGCTTAGATCAGCAGGGGAAAAACATTCAGTACTTC
TRBD1	TRBV28	TRBJ1-6	NA	CASSLWGEQTGALNSPLHF	TGTGCCAGCAGTTTATGGGGGGAACAGACAGGGGCTCTCAATTCACCCCTCCACTTT
NA	TRBV5-1	TRBJ1-6	NA	CASSTSGPLSSYNSPLHF	TGCGCCAGCAGCACTAGCGGACCGTTGAGCTCCTATAATTCACCCCTCCACTTT
TRBD2	TRBV11-2	TRBJ2-7	NA	CASSPGTRNYEQYF	TGTGCCAGCAGCCCCGGGACTAGGAACTACGAGCAGTACTTC
NA	TRBV10-1	TRBJ2-7	NA	CASSQGAGDEQYF	TGCGCCAGCAGTCAAGGGGCCGGCGACGAGCAGTACTTC
NA	TRBV19	TRBJ1-6	NA	CAVVEFNSPLHF	TGTGCTGTAGTTGAGTTCAATTCACCCCTCCACTTT
TRBD2	TRBV10-3	TRBJ2-5	NA	CAISASNGKGLAGGQETQYF	TGTGCCATCAGTGCCTCGAATGGAAAAGGACTAGCGGGAGGGCAAGAGACCCAGTACTTC
NA	TRBV19	TRBJ2-2	NA	CASKSGRNTGELFF	TGTGCCAGTAAAAGTGGGCGTAACACCGGGGAGCTGTTTTTT
NA	TRBV6-1	TRBJ1-5	NA	CASSESVRGGGQPQHF	TGTGCCAGCAGTGAATCCGTCCGGGGGGGAGGTCAGCCCCAGCATTTT
TRBD2	TRBV7-9	TRBJ2-7	NA	CASSPRGVSSREQYF	TGTGCCAGCAGCCCACGGGGGGTGTCTTCTCGGGAGCAGTACTTC
TRBD1	TRBV10-3	TRBJ1-5	NA	CAIRWEDRDGYVSNQPQHF	TGTGCCATCAGGTGGGAGGACAGGGACGGCTATGTTAGCAATCAGCCCCAGCATTTT
NA	TRBV5-1	TRBJ1-1	NA	CASSLQGGNTEAFF	TGCGCCAGCAGCTTGCAGGGCGGCAACACTGAAGCTTTCTTT
NA	TRBV11-2	TRBJ1-5	NA	CASSLAGQPQHF	TGTGCCAGCAGCTTAGCCGGTCAGCCCCAGCATTTT
TRBD1	TRBV19	TRBJ2-7	once	CASRSGQGGYEQYF	TGTGCCAGTAGGTCAGGACAGGGTGGCTACGAGCAGTACTTC
NA	TRBV29-1	TRBJ1-2	NA	CTFGTVDGYTF	TGCACCTTTGGGACTGTGGATGGCTACACCTTC
NA	TRBV12-3/TRBV12-4	TRBJ1-1	NA	CASSFPGNTEAFF	TGTGCCAGCAGTTTCCCCGGGAACACTGAAGCTTTCTTT
NA	TRBV24-1	TRBJ2-2	NA	CATSDVNTGELFF	TGTGCCACCAGTGACGTAAACACCGGGGAGCTGTTTTTT
NA	TRBV19	TRBJ2-1	NA	CASSIDGDNEQFF	TGTGCCAGTAGTATAGACGGGGACAATGAGCAGTTCTTC
NA	TRBV7-9	TRBJ2-1	NA	CASSLVSQLHYNEQFF	TGTGCCAGCAGCTTAGTGTCACAGCTCCACTACAATGAGCAGTTCTTC
TRBD2	TRBV3-1/TRBV3-2	TRBJ2-1	NA	CASSLRLAGYNEQFF	TGTGCCAGCAGCCTGAGACTAGCGGGGTACAATGAGCAGTTCTTC
NA	TRBV7-3	TRBJ2-1	NA	CASSLSIDNEQFF	TGTGCCAGCAGCTTATCCATAGACAATGAGCAGTTCTTC
NA	TRBV30	TRBJ2-4	once	CAWSVRRLTLLAKNIQYF	TGTGCCTGGAGTGTACGAAGACTAACACTACTAGCCAAAAACATTCAGTACTTC
NA	TRBV6-5	TRBJ2-7	NA	CASSRESSYEQYF	TGTGCCAGCAGTAGAGAAAGCTCCTACGAGCAGTACTTC
NA	TRBV13	TRBJ2-7	NA	CASTRGAPSEQYF	TGTGCCAGCACCCGGGGGGCCCCTTCCGAGCAGTACTTC
NA	TRBV28	TRBJ1-1	NA	CASSRTLTGSTNTEAFF	TGTGCCAGCAGCCGAACCCTAACAGGATCCACGAACACTGAAGCTTTCTTT
TRBD2	TRBV5-8	TRBJ2-7	few	CASSLDSGRASYEQYF	TGTGCCAGCAGCTTAGATAGCGGGAGGGCCTCCTACGAGCAGTACTTC
NA	TRBV28	TRBJ1-2	NA	CASSPRIGGYTF	TGTGCCAGCAGTCCTAGGATCGGAGGCTACACCTTC
NA	TRBV5-1	TRBJ2-2	NA	CASSGTGQNTGELFF	TGCGCCAGCAGCGGAACAGGGCAGAACACCGGGGAGCTGTTTTTT
NA	TRBV28	TRBJ1-6	NA	CASSLIRTENNSPLHF	TGTGCCAGCAGTCTCATCCGGACAGAAAATAATTCACCCCTCCACTTT
NA	TRBV19	TRBJ2-6	NA	CASRATGFGGANVLTF	TGTGCCAGTAGGGCGACAGGATTTGGTGGGGCCAACGTCCTGACTTTC
NA	TRBV6-5	TRBJ2-5	NA	CASSQQLGLQETQYF	TGTGCCAGCAGCCAACAGTTGGGACTTCAAGAGACCCAGTACTTC
TRBD1	TRBV6-2/TRBV6-3	TRBJ1-1	NA	CASRWTGGEWNTEAFF	TGTGCCAGCCGTTGGACAGGGGGCGAGTGGAACACTGAAGCTTTCTTT
NA	TRBV14	TRBJ2-2	NA	CASSQVRITGELFF	TGTGCCAGCAGCCAAGTCAGGATAACCGGGGAGCTGTTTTTT
TRBD2	TRBV4-2	TRBJ2-3	NA	CASSQDGAGGALSTQYF	TGTGCCAGCAGCCAAGATGGGGCGGGAGGGGCCCTCAGCACGCAGTATTTT
TRBD2	TRBV5-1	TRBJ2-3	once	CASSAGLAGAQGTQYF	TGCGCCAGCAGCGCGGGACTAGCGGGGGCCCAAGGTACGCAGTATTTT
NA	TRBV28	TRBJ1-1	NA	CASSLPQTEAFF	TGTGCCAGCAGTTTGCCCCAGACTGAAGCTTTCTTT
NA	TRBV7-2	TRBJ1-5	few	CASSAQNSNQPQHF	TGTGCCAGCAGCGCTCAGAATAGCAATCAGCCCCAGCATTTT
TRBD2	TRBV10-3	TRBJ2-5	NA	CAISTGLAGVEDQETQYF	TGTGCCATCAGTACGGGACTAGCGGGAGTAGAGGACCAAGAGACCCAGTACTTC
TRBD2	TRBV9	TRBJ2-3	NA	CASSVTAGGTDTQYF	TGTGCCAGCAGCGTAACAGCGGGAGGGACAGATACGCAGTATTTT
TRBD2	TRBV29-1	TRBJ2-1	NA	CSVDVGTRTYNEQFF	TGCAGCGTTGATGTTGGGACTAGGACATACAATGAGCAGTTCTTC